Sequencing of this T cell receptor beta chain was carried out in a study of blood T cell repertoires in COVID-19. The wider study: COVID-19 samples collected from the United States, Italy and Spain covered acute and convalescent phases. T cells, B-cell-depleted T cells, or PBMCs provided the cDNA or gDNA that served as material.

Germline values: CDR1 SQVTM, CDR2 ANQGSEA. The CDR3 spans 11 residues. The V gene end was trimmed by 7 bases and the J gene end by 6 bases; junction bases not matched to a gene: 3. Clones were read by immunoSEQ multiplex PCR, and TCRdb kept only the in-frame ones, dropping some. The sample lists approximately 300,000 clones; about 85% were seen once. Two negative PCRs, clearance, or symptom resolution had been documented for recovered Cohort 3 donors. The TCR originated in a woman younger than 45 who had recovered from COVID-19. The rearrangement joins TRBV29-1 to TRBJ1-2; TRBD1 matches 9 bases. The sequenced material came from PBMCs or T cells enriched from blood (not recorded which). In nucleotides, the CDR3 is TGCAGCGACGGGACAGGGAATGGCTACACCTTC. Its translation is CSDGTGNGYTF. The complete variable domain, with remaining parts taken from reference TRBV29-1 and TRBJ1-2, reads SAVISQKPSRDICQRGTSLTIQCQVDSQVTMMFWYRQQPGQSLTLIATANQGSEATYESGFVIDKFPISRPNLTFSTLTVSNMSPEDSSIYLCSDGTGNGYTFGSGTRLTVV.